These T cell receptor beta chains were read from a single sample in a study of shared clonotypes between healthy human individuals. Profiling relied on immunoSEQ multiplex PCR, and the TCRdb table lists in-frame clones only, not all of them. The sample gives under 2.5 million clones, around 92% of which show up once; more than 0.35% is in the top ten. Sequencing was done on a sample of naive CD4+ T cells from PBMCs. All receptors come from a man between 18 and 29 years old in good health. Some clones in this sample may be carry-over from other donors' samples. Each CDR3 is given with its conserved first and last residue. A D gene is named only where the DNA matches it firmly. Some rows have no size entry. The others give once, few or many, or a class for an expanded clone.

>TRBJ2-7|.|TRBD2|TRBV18
CASSYRGETGEQYF
TGTGCCAGCTCTTACCGGGGGGAGACGGGGGAGCAGTACTTC
>TRBJ2-7|.|TRBD1|TRBV10-2
CASRRQGAAYEQYF
TGCGCCAGCAGACGACAGGGGGCGGCCTACGAGCAGTACTTC
>TRBJ2-3|.|TRBD2|TRBV29-1
CSVEASGGGTDTQYF
TGCAGCGTTGAAGCCAGCGGGGGGGGCACAGATACGCAGTATTTT
>TRBJ1-2|once|TRBD1|TRBV28
CASSQIQGRGLGYTF
TGTGCCAGCAGCCAAATACAGGGGCGCGGCCTTGGCTACACCTTC
>TRBJ2-1|.|.|TRBV7-2
CASSQEAVGEQFF
TGTGCCAGCAGCCAGGAAGCAGTAGGTGAGCAGTTCTTC
>TRBJ1-3|.|.|TRBV4-2
CASSQGPSTPIYF
TGTGCCAGCAGCCAAGGTCCCTCAACGCCCATATATTTT
>TRBJ1-1|.|.|TRBV25-1
CASSVPPNTEAFF
TGTGCCAGCAGTGTACCGCCGAACACTGAAGCTTTCTTT
>TRBJ2-7|.|TRBD1|TRBV18
CASSPSGQTYEQYF
TGTGCCAGCTCACCCTCGGGACAGACATACGAGCAGTACTTC
>TRBJ1-1|.|.|TRBV5-1
CASSLLGQILGKTEAFF
TGCGCCAGCAGCTTGCTAGGACAGATTTTAGGAAAAACTGAAGCTTTCTTT
>TRBJ2-2|.|TRBD1|TRBV11-3
CASSLDRGLSGELFF
TGTGCCAGCAGCCTAGACAGGGGGCTATCCGGGGAGCTGTTTTTT
>TRBJ1-1|.|TRBD1|TRBV28
CASSLLGQGTEAFF
TGTGCCAGCAGTTTATTGGGACAGGGAACTGAAGCTTTCTTT
>TRBJ2-6|.|.|TRBV7-9
CASSLAGDSGANVLTF
TGTGCCAGCAGCTTAGCGGGCGACTCTGGGGCCAACGTCCTGACTTTC
>TRBJ2-1|.|TRBD2|TRBV5-1
CASRGDYYPDEQFF
TGCGCCAGCCGCGGGGACTATTACCCCGATGAGCAGTTCTTC
>TRBJ2-5|once|TRBD2|TRBV29-1
CSGAGGTAEGETQYF
TGCAGCGGGGCGGGAGGGACGGCGGAAGGGGAGACCCAGTACTTC
>TRBJ2-3|.|.|TRBV11-2
CASSFLRGSGDTQYF
TGTGCCAGCAGCTTCCTACGGGGGAGTGGCGATACGCAGTATTTT
>TRBJ1-1|.|.|TRBV29-1
CSGSGNTEAFF
TGCAGCGGATCCGGGAACACTGAAGCTTTCTTT
>TRBJ1-2|once|TRBD1|TRBV4-1
CASSQDEDRGLDYGYTF
TGCGCCAGCAGCCAAGACGAGGACAGGGGGCTTGACTATGGCTACACCTTC
>TRBJ2-2|once|.|TRBV27
CASSPTPGLYTGELFF
TGTGCCAGCAGTCCAACACCGGGACTCTACACCGGGGAGCTGTTTTTT
>TRBJ1-1|once|.|TRBV7-2
CASSLDGGRYTEAFF
TGTGCCAGCAGCTTAGATGGGGGGAGGTACACTGAAGCTTTCTTT